The clone carrying this T cell receptor (beta chain) was counted only a few times. This entry comes from a study of cytomegalovirus exposure and HLA in healthy donors. Study information: Among the 400 or so donors who were genotyped, roughly 76% fell in the genetic ancestry cluster that is associated with self-reported Caucasian donors.

CDR1 and CDR2 from the germline V gene are SGHDT and YYEEEE. The trim removed 2 bases at V and 7 bases at J, leaving 8 bases unmatched. This CDR3 contains 15 residues. Amplification used 60 Vbeta primers and 13 Jbeta primers. The assay was immunoSEQ multiplex PCR, and TCRdb's table has in-frame clones only and misses some. The table shows 180,000 or so clones, with roughly 77% occurring only once. The chain recombines TRBV5-6 with TRBJ1-4, with 7 nucleotides matching TRBD1. Sequenced material: PBMCs. This clonotype was sampled from a woman in her thirties or forties in good health and CMV-seropositive. CDR3 DNA sequence: TGTGCCAGCAGCTTAGACAGGGTTGGCGGTGAAAAACTGTTTTTT. This translates into CASSLDRVGGEKLFF.